This T cell receptor (beta chain) was documented in a study of blood T cell repertoires in COVID-19. Overall study context: Donors in the United States, Italy and Spain gave samples during acute or convalescent COVID-19.

In the source study's methods: For nucleated cells, counts were estimated from reference gene primer amplification. The protocol was immunoSEQ multiplex PCR, while the TCRdb copy is restricted to in-frame clones and leaves out a portion. V and J calls plus clone size are reproduced from that table; the DNA served to infer D and trimming. The sample has 350,000 to 400,000 clones, roughly nine tenths seen once. The CDR3 has 15 residues. Per the germline V gene, CDR1 is SGHRS and CDR2 is YFSETQ. V lost 4 bases to trimming and J lost 0 bases, with 13 bases between them. Allocation to cohorts depended on clinical history reported by the participants. No more than 2 weeks before study entry, exposed participants had met a case of COVID-19.

The chain links TRBV5-1 to TRBJ1-1; perhaps TRBD1 as D (6 bases). This receptor was obtained from a woman between 35 and 50 years old who had been exposed to COVID-19. The specimen was PBMCs or T cells enriched from blood (not recorded which). Here the CDR3 reads CASSPRGTVNTEAFF. CDR3 bases: TGCGCCAGCAGCCCGAGGGGGACGGTGAACACTGAAGCTTTCTTT.